A single T cell receptor beta chain is shown here with its context. Method: immunoSEQ multiplex PCR; TCRdb's copy keeps in-frame clones and lacks some. The data contain some 790,000 clones, over 60% of them singletons. These data belong to a study of shared clonotypes between healthy human individuals. The CDR3 loop spans 15 amino acids. V was shortened by 4 bases and J by 0 bases, with 10 bases between the two germline ends. CDR1 and CDR2 (germline): MNHNY, SVGAGI (reference sequence). This chain links TRBV6-6 with TRBJ1-3; no clear D. The material sequenced was memory CD4+ T cells sorted from blood. Indicated subset: CD45RA-negative fraction. This clonotype originated in a woman in her 30s in good health. This chain's CDR3 is CASSLGPSSGNTIYF. CDR3 nucleotide sequence: TGTGCCAGCAGTTTAGGACCGAGCTCTGGAAACACCATATATTTT.